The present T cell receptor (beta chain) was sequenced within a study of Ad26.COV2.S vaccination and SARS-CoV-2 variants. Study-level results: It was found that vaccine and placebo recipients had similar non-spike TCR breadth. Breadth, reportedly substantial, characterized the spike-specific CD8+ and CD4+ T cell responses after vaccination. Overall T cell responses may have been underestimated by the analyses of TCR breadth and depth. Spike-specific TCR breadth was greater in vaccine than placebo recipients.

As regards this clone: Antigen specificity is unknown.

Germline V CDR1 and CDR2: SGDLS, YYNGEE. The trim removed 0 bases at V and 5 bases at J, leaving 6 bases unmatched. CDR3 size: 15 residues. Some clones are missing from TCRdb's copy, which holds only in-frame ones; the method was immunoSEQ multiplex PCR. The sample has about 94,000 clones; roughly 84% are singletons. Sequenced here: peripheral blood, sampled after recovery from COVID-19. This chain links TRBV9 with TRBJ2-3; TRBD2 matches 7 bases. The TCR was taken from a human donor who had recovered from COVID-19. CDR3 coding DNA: TGTGCCAGCAGCGTAGGGGCGGGAGTGGGAGATACGCAGTATTTT. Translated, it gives CASSVGAGVGDTQYF.